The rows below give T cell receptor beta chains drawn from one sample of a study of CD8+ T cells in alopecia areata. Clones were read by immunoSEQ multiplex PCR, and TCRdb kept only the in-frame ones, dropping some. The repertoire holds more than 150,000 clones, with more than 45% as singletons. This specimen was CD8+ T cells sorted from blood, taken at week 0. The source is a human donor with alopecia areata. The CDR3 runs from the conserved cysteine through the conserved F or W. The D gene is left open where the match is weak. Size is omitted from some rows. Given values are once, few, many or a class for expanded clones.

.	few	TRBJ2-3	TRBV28	TGTGCCAGCAGTCCCGGTCTATCCACAGATACGCAGTATTTT	CASSPGLSTDTQYF
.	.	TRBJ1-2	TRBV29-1	TGCAGCGTTCGAGCAACCAGGATGGCCGTCGACTATGGCTACACCTTC	CSVRATRMAVDYGYTF
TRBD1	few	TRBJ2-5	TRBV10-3	TGTGCCATTGGACAGGGGGCACTAGAGACCCAGTACTTC	CAIGQGALETQYF
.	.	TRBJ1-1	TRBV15	TGTGCCACCAGCAGTATCCCCAGGGAGGACACTGAAGCTTTCTTT	CATSSIPREDTEAFF
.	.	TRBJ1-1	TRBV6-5	TGTGCCAGCAGTTTAATCCAGGGTACTGAAGCTTTCTTT	CASSLIQGTEAFF
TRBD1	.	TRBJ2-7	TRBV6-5	TGTGCCAGCAGCCAGGGACAGAGTCTATACGAGCAGTACTTC	CASSQGQSLYEQYF
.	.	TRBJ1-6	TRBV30	TGTGCCTGGAGAAACCATGGGGGAAAATCGCCGTATAATTCACCCCTCCACTTT	CAWRNHGGKSPYNSPLHF
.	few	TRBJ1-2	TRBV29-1	TGCAGCGTTGATTCAGGAGATGTCTATGGCTACACCTTC	CSVDSGDVYGYTF
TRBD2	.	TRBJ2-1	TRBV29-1	TGCAGCGTGAGAATAGCGGGGGTTGAGAATGAGCAGTTCTTC	CSVRIAGVENEQFF
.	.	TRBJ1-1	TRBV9	TGTGCCAGCAGCCCCGGGAACCCGAACACTGAAGCTTTCTTT	CASSPGNPNTEAFF
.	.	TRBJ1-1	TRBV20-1	TGCAGTGTCCCAGGCACCTCTGAAGCTTTCTTT	CSVPGTSEAFF
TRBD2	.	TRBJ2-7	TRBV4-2	TGTGCCAGCAGCCACGGAGTAGGCGGGGGGTCAACCTACGAGCAGTACTTC	CASSHGVGGGSTYEQYF
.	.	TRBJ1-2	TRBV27	TGTGCCAGCAGTCCCGGGACCCAGACCTATGGCTACACCTTC	CASSPGTQTYGYTF
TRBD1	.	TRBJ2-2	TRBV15	TGTGCCACCAGCCCCGGGACAGGGGGGAACACCGGGGAGCTGTTTTTT	CATSPGTGGNTGELFF
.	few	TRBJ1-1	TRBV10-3	TGTGCCATCAGACCCACGGGGGGCGAAGGAGCTTTCTTT	CAIRPTGGEGAFF
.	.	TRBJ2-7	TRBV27	TGTGCCAGCAGTTACGGGCCGACAGCAACCTACGAGCAGTACTTC	CASSYGPTATYEQYF
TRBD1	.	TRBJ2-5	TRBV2	TGTGCCAGCATGGGACAGCTTAGAGAGACCCAGTACTTC	CASMGQLRETQYF
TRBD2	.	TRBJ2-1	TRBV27	TGTGCCAGCAGTTTCTCAGCGGGGGAATCAGTCAATGAGCAGTTCTTC	CASSFSAGESVNEQFF